Below are 16 T cell receptor beta chains sequenced from a single sample in a study of blood T cell repertoires in COVID-19. Profiling relied on immunoSEQ multiplex PCR, and the TCRdb table lists in-frame clones only, not all of them. The sample contains 180,000 or so clones, roughly 88% of which appear only once. Sequences were obtained from PBMCs or T cells enriched from blood (not recorded which). Source of these receptors: a woman in her sixties or seventies who had recovered from COVID-19.

V is TRBV12-3 or TRBV12-4 and J is TRBJ1-3; D might be TRBD1 (5 bases). The CDR3 sequence is 13 residues long. V dropped 10 bases and J dropped 0 bases, with 10 bases sitting between them. The CDR3 spells CATDSFSGNTIYF. The CDR3 bases are TGTGCCACCGACAGCTTCTCTGGAAACACCATATATTTT.

This chain links TRBV11-2 with TRBJ1-5; a possible D gene is TRBD1 (5 bases). This CDR3 comprises 14 residues. Germline V lookup: CDR1 SGHAT, CDR2 FQNNGV. V was shortened by 5 bases and J by 6 bases, with 14 bases between the two germline ends. This CDR3 reads CASSPGTGGQPQHF. The CDR3 DNA reads as TGTGCCAGCAGCCCCGGGACGGGGGGTCAGCCCCAGCATTTT.

The chain combines TRBV28 with TRBJ2-1, with 9 bases identical to TRBD2. CDR1 MDHEN and CDR2 SYDVKM come from the germline V gene. Losses at the gene ends were 5 bases for V and 5 bases for J; bases not matched to a gene: 7. CDR3 size: 15 residues. The DNA of the CDR3 is TGTGCCAGCAGTCCGAGACTAGCGGCAAACAATGAGCAGTTCTTC. As protein: CASSPRLAANNEQFF.

The chain has TRBV28 and TRBJ2-3; 13 bases align to TRBD2. Germline V gene data show CDR1 as MDHEN and CDR2 as SYDVKM. Unmatched junction bases numbered 8, after V lost 4 bases and J lost 1 base. CDR3 length equals 18 residues. The DNA for the CDR3 is TGTGCCAGCAGTTCTAGACTGGGACTAGCGGGACGCACAGATACGCAGTATTTT. This translates into CASSSRLGLAGRTDTQYF.

The J gene is TRBJ2-2, the V gene TRBV4-1; TRBD2 agrees at 10 bases. V was pared by 1 base and J by 3 bases, with 5 bases of the junction left unmatched. The CDR3 length is 17 residues. Germline V gene data show CDR1 as MGHRA and CDR2 as YSYEKL. CDR3 in DNA: TGCGCCAGCAGCCAAGCCACTAGCGGGGCATACACCGGGGAGCTGTTTTTT. Protein product: CASSQATSGAYTGELFF.

The J gene is TRBJ2-5, the V gene TRBV13; D is unresolved. Germline lookup yields CDR1 PRHDT and CDR2 FYEKMQ (reference sequence). CDR3 length: 13 amino acids. The V end was cut by 5 bases, the J end by 10 bases, with 17 bases between. CDR3 DNA sequence: TGTGCCAGCAGCCCCGCCCCCACTAAGTACCAGTACTTC. Amino acids: CASSPAPTKYQYF.

This clone was seen a few times. The V gene is TRBV7-2, the J gene TRBJ1-1; D may be TRBD1 (5 bases). Germline V gene sequence: CDR1 SGHTA, CDR2 FQGNSA. The CDR3 consists of 14 residues. Between the trimmed V and J ends, which lost 5 bases and 0 bases, there was a span of 10 bases. The CDR3 sequence: CASSPGRMNTEAFF. DNA for the CDR3: TGTGCCAGCAGCCCAGGGCGCATGAACACTGAAGCTTTCTTT.

The CDR3 reads CASSDGTSGNTIYF. CDR3 in DNA: TGCGCCAGCAGCGACGGGACTTCTGGAAACACCATATATTTT. The chain uses TRBV5-1 and TRBJ1-3; TRBD1 might be the D (5 bases). The V and J ends lost 4 bases and 1 base respectively, with 9 bases between them. The germline gives CDR1 SGHRS, CDR2 YFSETQ. CDR3 size: 14 residues.

V gene TRBV6-2 or TRBV6-3 combines with J gene TRBJ2-5; no firm D call. Trimming cost V 2 bases and J 4 bases, with 17 bases left between them. Germline CDR1 MNHEY, CDR2 SVGEGT. This CDR3 comprises 16 residues. In nucleotides, the CDR3 is TGTGCCAGCAGTTACAATCTGGGCGCCGTAGGAGAGACCCAGTACTTC. As protein: CASSYNLGAVGETQYF.

The chain joins TRBV18 to TRBJ1-4, with 7 bases lining up with TRBD1. There are 14 residues in the CDR3. Unmatched junction bases numbered 6, after V lost 3 bases and J lost 8 bases. From germline, CDR1 is KGHSH and CDR2 LQKENI. Here the CDR3 DNA reads TGTGCCAGCTCACCCCGCCGACAGGGAGAAAAACTGTTTTTT. Protein sequence: CASSPRRQGEKLFF.

This chain connects TRBV19 to TRBJ2-3, with 9 bases matching TRBD2. This CDR3 has 18 amino acids. CDR1 is LNHDA, CDR2 SQIVND, per germline (reference sequence). V shed 2 bases and J 1 base; nucleotides not matched to a gene: 10. CDR3 bases: TGTGCCAGTAGTATAAGAGCCGGCGGGGGGGCCCGCACAGATACGCAGTATTTT. Residues: CASSIRAGGGARTDTQYF.

This chain uses TRBV5-1 with TRBJ1-1; D might be TRBD1 (6 bases). V gave up 0 bases and J gave up 0 bases, with 12 bases separating them. Germline CDR1 SGHRS, CDR2 YFSETQ. The CDR3 runs 16 residues. In DNA form, the CDR3 reads TGCGCCAGCAGCTTGGCCCCGACAGGCATGAACACTGAAGCTTTCTTT. It specifies CASSLAPTGMNTEAFF.

This clone came up once. The CDR3: CSPGNTEAFF. The CDR3 nucleotides read TGCAGTCCCGGGAACACTGAAGCTTTCTTT. V is TRBV20-1 and J is TRBJ1-1; no reliable D call. Germline V gene data show CDR1 as DFQATT and CDR2 as SNEGSKA (reference sequence). This CDR3 has 10 residues. V was trimmed by 8 bases and J by 1 base, leaving 5 bases between them.

This CDR3 reads CASSTQGGQETQYF. DNA for the CDR3: TGTGCCAGCAGCACTCAAGGAGGCCAAGAGACCCAGTACTTC. The chain couples TRBV28 to TRBJ2-5, with D maybe TRBD2 (5 bases). CDR3 length: 14 residues. Germline loops: CDR1 MDHEN, CDR2 SYDVKM. V lost 6 bases and J lost 1, with 12 bases in between. The full variable domain, rest sourced from reference TRBV28 and TRBJ2-5, is DVKVTQSSRYLVKRTGEKVFLECVQDMDHENMFWYRQDPGLGLRLIYFSYDVKMKEKGDIPEGYSVSREKKERFSLILESASTNQTSMYLCASSTQGGQETQYFGPGTRLLVL.

The chain's CDR3 is CASRENRGEETQYF. Here the CDR3 DNA reads TGTGCCAGCAGGGAAAACAGGGGGGAAGAGACCCAGTACTTC. The chain is built from TRBV2 and TRBJ2-5; 8 nucleotides match TRBD1. Germline V CDR1 and CDR2: SNHLY, FYNNEI. The CDR3 is made up of 14 amino acids. Trimming removed 6 bases from V and 3 bases from J; junction bases left unmatched: 6.

This rearrangement joins TRBV19 to TRBJ1-6; D gene ambiguous. Trimming cost V 5 bases and J 9 bases, with 17 bases left between them. Germline CDR1 is LNHDA and CDR2 is SQIVND (reference sequence). This CDR3 comprises 15 residues. CDR3 nucleotide sequence: TGTGCCAGTAGTTTAGGACCCCGAACGGGTTCACCCCTCCACTTT. Translating it yields CASSLGPRTGSPLHF.